Presented here are 23 T cell receptor beta chains from one specimen sequenced in a study of T cells after yellow fever vaccination. TCRdb re-analysed the 5' RACE reads in MiXCR, keeping a single row per CDR3 protein. The sample has under 15,000 distinct CDR3 sequences; roughly 7.2% are singletons. This sample comprised PBMCs, either bulk or a sorted T-cell subset (CD4+, CD8+, memory, or dextramer-sorted; not recorded which), obtained on the day of the yellow fever booster vaccination. All receptors come from a man aged 18 to 30 who received the YFV17D yellow fever vaccine.

This clonotype was detected ten times or more. J is TRBJ1-2 and V is TRBV27; the match to TRBD1 covers 8 bases. With 3 bases clipped from V and 9 bases from J, the junction kept 6 bases outside the gene matches. This CDR3 spans 13 amino acids. Germline loops: CDR1 MNHEY, CDR2 SMNVEV (reference sequence). This chain's CDR3 is CASSFGTGLRYTF. The CDR3 nucleotides read TGTGCCAGCAGTTTTGGGACAGGTCTACGCTACACCTTC.

This clonotype was seen at least ten times. This sequence joins TRBV23-1 and TRBJ2-7, with TRBD1 as a possible D gene (5 bases). TRBV23-1 has ORF status, its function being uncertain. This CDR3 spans 12 amino acids. This CDR3 is CACRAHIYEQYV. For the CDR3, the DNA is TGCGCCTGCAGGGCCCACATTTACGAGCAGTACGTC.

This clonotype has at least ten counts. V usage is TRBV30 and J usage is TRBJ2-5, with a weak D call TRBD1 (6 bases). V dropped 0 bases and J dropped 4 bases, with 6 bases sitting between them. The germline V gene has CDR1 GTSNPN and CDR2 SVGIG (reference sequence). The CDR3 spans 12 residues. In DNA form, the CDR3 reads TGTGCCTGGAGTGTACAGGGAGAGACCCAGTACTTC. Amino acid sequence: CAWSVQGETQYF. The full variable domain, in which reference TRBV30 and TRBJ2-5 provide the parts outside the CDR3, is SQTIHQWPATLVQPVGSPLSLECTVEGTSNPNLYWYRQAAGRGLQLLFYSVGIGQISSEVPQNLSASRPQDRQFILSSKKLLLSDSGFYLCAWSVQGETQYFGPGTRLLVL.

Only one count was recorded for this clonotype. The rearrangement joins TRBV5-1 to TRBJ1-4; no definite D call. Trimming removed 0 bases at V and 0 bases at J, with 6 bases between. This CDR3 region has 15 residues. Per the germline V gene, CDR1 is SGHRS and CDR2 is YFSETQ. DNA for the CDR3: TGCGCCAGCAGCTTGGGCGTAGCAACTAATGAAAAACTGTTTTTT. Its protein is CASSLGVATNEKLFF. Full variable domain (missing parts from reference TRBV5-1 and TRBJ1-4): KAGVTQTPRYLIKTRGQQVTLSCSPISGHRSVSWYQQTPGQGLQFLFEYFSETQRNKGNFPGRFSGRQFSNSRSEMNVSTLELGDSALYLCASSLGVATNEKLFFGSGTQLSVL.

This clonotype has ten or more counts. The rearrangement joins TRBV4-2 to TRBJ2-7; D may be TRBD2 (6 bases). V shed 6 bases and J shed 1 base, with 16 bases lying between them. The CDR3 has 15 amino acids. Germline CDR1 and CDR2: LGHNA and YNFKEQ. The CDR3, as DNA: TGTGCCAGCAGTTTGGGTCAGGGAGGTTCCTACGAGCAGTACTTC. Its translation: CASSLGQGGSYEQYF.

This clonotype is medium-sized in the sample. This chain links TRBV5-1 with TRBJ2-4; 11 bases align to TRBD2. The CDR3 is made up of 19 amino acids. Germline values: CDR1 SGHRS, CDR2 YFSETQ. J lost 0 bases, V lost 2 bases, and 10 bases had no gene match. In nucleotides, the CDR3 is TGCGCCAGCAGCTTTGGACTTAACCTAGCGGGGGGAGCCAAAAACATTCAGTACTTC. It is translated as CASSFGLNLAGGAKNIQYF. The complete variable domain, with remaining parts taken from reference TRBV5-1 and TRBJ2-4, reads KAGVTQTPRYLIKTRGQQVTLSCSPISGHRSVSWYQQTPGQGLQFLFEYFSETQRNKGNFPGRFSGRQFSNSRSEMNVSTLELGDSALYLCASSFGLNLAGGAKNIQYFGAGTRLSVL.

This clonotype has a count of ten or more. The CDR3 spells CASSLGQINYGYTF. CDR3 DNA: TGTGCCAGCAGCTTGGGACAGATTAACTATGGCTACACCTTC. This sequence joins TRBV9 and TRBJ1-2, with 7 bases matching TRBD1. The CDR3 runs to 14 residues. V lost 4 bases to trimming and J lost 1 base; unmatched junction nucleotides: 4. CDR1 is SGDLS and CDR2 is YYNGEE in the germline V gene. Based on the CDR3 plus reference TRBV9 and TRBJ1-2, the full variable domain is DSGVTQTPKHLITATGQRVTLRCSPRSGDLSVYWYQQSLDQGLQFLIQYYNGEERAKGNILERFSAQQFPDLHSELNLSSLELGDSALYFCASSLGQINYGYTFGSGTRLTVV.

This clonotype was picked up many times. One end of the junction is discordant with germline, which a read error may explain. The chain couples TRBV4-1 to TRBJ2-5, with TRBD2 as a possible D gene (5 bases). Germline loops: CDR1 MGHRA, CDR2 YSYEKL. The CDR3 is 14 amino acids. For the CDR3, the DNA is TGCGCCAGCAGCCAAGATCGGGAAGAGAGAGGTTTTTTCTTC. Protein product: CASSQDREERGFFF.

This clonotype is categorized as medium-sized (0.01 to 0.1%). This rearrangement joins TRBV28 to TRBJ2-5, with D possibly matching TRBD1 (5 bases). The germline V and J ends were trimmed by 8 bases and 0 bases, with 13 bases remaining between them. CDR1 MDHEN and CDR2 SYDVKM come from the germline V gene. The CDR3 extends over 14 amino acids. The CDR3 loop is CASGIRTYQETQYF. In DNA form, the CDR3 reads TGTGCCAGCGGTATCCGGACATACCAAGAGACCCAGTACTTC. Looking up the rest from reference TRBV28 and TRBJ2-5 gives the full variable domain: DVKVTQSSRYLVKRTGEKVFLECVQDMDHENMFWYRQDPGLGLRLIYFSYDVKMKEKGDIPEGYSVSREKKERFSLILESASTNQTSMYLCASGIRTYQETQYFGPGTRLLVL.

In this sample, this clonotype turned up many times. The chain uses TRBV19 and TRBJ2-3; D is undetermined. Germline V CDR1 and CDR2: LNHDA, SQIVND (reference sequence). V was trimmed by 8 bases and J by 5 bases, leaving 11 bases between them. The CDR3 length is 12 residues. The CDR3 coding sequence is TGTGCCAGTGGGGTCCGCGGAGATACGCAGTATTTT. Protein: CASGVRGDTQYF.

This clonotype was counted at least ten times. The chain combines TRBV3-1 with TRBJ2-5; the D call may be TRBD1 or TRBD2 (6 bases each). In germline, CDR1 is LGHDT, CDR2 YNNKEL (reference sequence). V shed 1 base and J shed 5 bases, with 14 bases lying between them. The CDR3 loop spans 15 amino acids. In DNA form, the CDR3 reads TGTGCCAGCAGCCAAGGGGTCGGGGGCTCGGAGACCCAGTACTTC. Its translation: CASSQGVGGSETQYF.

In its sample, this clonotype was seen many times. The chain couples TRBV7-2 to TRBJ2-7, with 8 bases matching TRBD2. The junction had 11 bases not matched to a gene; V was cut back by 1 base and J by 3 bases. CDR1 is SGHTA, CDR2 FQGNSA, per germline. CDR3 length equals 17 residues. This CDR3 reads CASSLEGVGGEDYEQYV. Here the CDR3 DNA reads TGTGCCAGCAGCTTAGAAGGGGTCGGGGGGGAAGACTACGAGCAGTACGTC.

This clonotype was seen repeatedly, ten times or more. The chain combines TRBV6-5 with TRBJ2-5; D possibly corresponds to TRBD2 (6 bases). The CDR3 is 17 amino acids. V was shortened by 0 bases and J by 4 bases, with 18 bases between the two germline ends. The germline gives CDR1 MNHEY, CDR2 SVGAGI. In DNA, the CDR3 is TGTGCCAGCAGTTACTCGAGTATTCCGAGCGGGCGAGAGACCCAGTACTTC. This gives the protein CASSYSSIPSGRETQYF.

This clonotype appeared many times. As DNA, the CDR3 is TGCAGTGCTAGAGATGGTCAAGGTTACTCCTACGAGCAGTACGTC. It specifies CSARDGQGYSYEQYV. V and J are TRBV20-1 and TRBJ2-7; D remains unclear. CDR1 is DFQATT and CDR2 is SNEGSKA in the germline V gene (reference sequence). V shed 0 bases and J shed 0 bases, with 12 bases lying between them. This CDR3 is 15 amino acids long.

This clonotype was found many times. The chain couples TRBV19 to TRBJ2-3; D possibly corresponds to TRBD2 (6 bases). Germline assignment: CDR1 LNHDA and CDR2 SQIVND (reference sequence). The CDR3 totals 14 residues. With 3 bases removed from V and 6 bases from J, the gap between germline ends came to 13 bases. The CDR3 DNA follows: TGTGCCAGTAGTATGGGTGGGGGGAAGGATACGCAGTATTTT. Its translation is CASSMGGGKDTQYF.

Ten or more counts support this clonotype. The rearrangement joins TRBV11-1 to TRBJ1-1; D is possibly TRBD1 (6 bases). Germline V gives CDR1 SGHAT, CDR2 FQDESV (reference sequence). With 1 base removed from V and 5 bases from J, the gap between germline ends came to 17 bases. The CDR3 contains 16 residues. CDR3 protein: CASSLGDTPLGTEAFF. The DNA of the CDR3 is TGTGCCAGCAGCTTAGGGGACACCCCTTTGGGGACTGAAGCTTTCTTT.

This clonotype was seen repeatedly, ten times or more. V and J are TRBV5-1 and TRBJ2-2; perhaps TRBD1 as D (6 bases). Trimming removed 6 bases from V and 0 bases from J, with 15 bases in between. Germline V gene sequence: CDR1 SGHRS, CDR2 YFSETQ. CDR3 size: 16 residues. This chain's CDR3 is CASTIQGIANTGELFF. For the CDR3, the DNA is TGCGCCAGCACGATCCAGGGGATTGCGAACACCGGGGAGCTGTTTTTT.

The genes are TRBV6-2 or TRBV6-3 and TRBJ2-1; 8 bases are shared with TRBD2. J gave up 0 bases and V 4 bases, and 11 bases lay outside the gene matches. CDR3 length: 18 amino acids. CDR1 is MNHEY and CDR2 is SVGEGT in the germline V gene. CDR3 loop: CASSSHPGGGSSYNEQFF. In DNA, the CDR3 is TGTGCCAGCAGTTCCCACCCCGGGGGGGGGAGCTCCTACAATGAGCAGTTCTTC.

This clonotype was found many times. The chain recombines TRBV15 with TRBJ2-7; 11 bases map to TRBD2. The CDR3 length is 14 residues. Germline loops: CDR1 LNHNV, CDR2 YYDKDF (reference sequence). After removal of 2 bases from V and 6 bases from J, the junction contained 3 bases not matched to a gene. The CDR3 loop is CATSRLAGGREQYF. As DNA, the CDR3 is TGTGCCACCAGCAGATTAGCGGGGGGGCGCGAGCAGTACTTC. The full variable domain, rest sourced from reference TRBV15 and TRBJ2-7, is DAMVIQNPRYQVTQFGKPVTLSCSQTLNHNVMYWYQQKSSQAPKLLFHYYDKDFNNEADTPDNFQSRRPNTSFCFLDIRSPGLGDTAMYLCATSRLAGGREQYFGPGTRLTVT.

In its sample, this clonotype is medium-sized. The V and J genes are TRBV7-8 and TRBJ2-1, with 8 bases aligning to TRBD2. CDR1 SGHVS and CDR2 FQNEAQ come from the germline V gene. Trimming took 0 bases from V and 0 from J; bases not matched to a gene: 7. The CDR3 contains 18 residues. As DNA, the CDR3 is TGTGCCAGCAGCTTAGCGCTTATAGCGGGGTTCTCCTACAATGAGCAGTTCTTC. Protein product: CASSLALIAGFSYNEQFF.

This clonotype was seen ten or more times. This chain joins TRBV5-1 and TRBJ2-5; the D gene is possibly TRBD2 (6 bases). CDR1 is SGHRS, CDR2 YFSETQ, per germline. This CDR3 is built from 16 residues. Trimming shortened V by 3 bases and J by 1 base, and 16 bases separated the two germline ends. CDR3 residues: CASSSGGRGSQETQYF. CDR3 nucleotides: TGCGCCAGCAGCTCCGGCGGGCGGGGTTCCCAAGAGACCCAGTACTTC.

This clonotype appeared many times. The chain has TRBV20-1 and TRBJ1-1; D uncertain. The germline V gene has CDR1 DFQATT and CDR2 SNEGSKA (reference sequence). V was clipped by 6 bases and J by 1 base, with 9 bases between them. The CDR3 length is 12 residues. DNA for the CDR3: TGCAGTGCGGATAATCAGAACACTGAAGCTTTCTTT. This encodes CSADNQNTEAFF.

This clonotype appeared many times. V gene TRBV18 combines with J gene TRBJ1-1, with D perhaps TRBD1 (6 bases). CDR1 and CDR2 (germline): KGHSH, LQKENI. The length of the CDR3 is 12 residues. V was shortened by 3 bases and J by 10 bases, with 12 bases between the two germline ends. The chain's CDR3 is CASSPQGFAAFF. The CDR3 nucleotides read TGTGCCAGCTCACCCCAGGGGTTCGCAGCTTTCTTT.